This T cell receptor beta chain comes out of a study of blood T cells in healthy people across ages (dated by TCRdb to about 2015). For the wider study: In model experiments, template switching captured about one uniquely barcoded TCR beta cDNA molecule for every two T cells. The donors were split into four age groups: young (average about 15 years), middle-aged (roughly 39), aged (about 56) and long-lived (approximately 80). Using the same blood draw, the study looked at two additional independent replicas of 1 million unique cDNA reads for two donors, one aged 18 to 30 and the other aged 80 or older. The study measured age-related changes in TCR beta repertoire diversity using deep sequencing normalized with unique cDNA molecular identifiers. Broader findings and caveats from the paper: There was a strong correlation between observed TCR beta diversity and the percentage of naive T cells measured by flow cytometry. Estimates of total diversity based on one million sequenced T cells were considered lower bounds and underestimates. Compared with the aged group, the long-lived group had more naive CD4+ T cells, fewer expanded clones and increased TCR diversity, suggesting age selection. Donor CMV infection status was unknown, potentially confounding age-related changes in expanded clonotypes. As age increased, observed TCR beta diversity per million T cells dropped in a roughly linear way, and a significant reduction was already evident by age about 40. Because profiling used bulk unsorted PBMCs, naive and antigen-experienced compartments could not be compared conclusively.

Libraries were constructed by 5' RACE. TCRdb records Illumina HiSeq 2500 as the sequencer. The second PCR ran for about 7 to 11 cycles and used a J-beta primer mix along with a sample-barcoded 5' primer. A unique molecular identifier was introduced onto each TCR beta cDNA molecule by a template-switch 5' adaptor carrying 12 random nucleotides. At least 3 million CDR3-containing paired-end reads were obtained from each sample. The Mint cDNA synthesis kit, primed by a TRBC-specific oligonucleotide, was used to synthesize first-strand cDNA from all RNA. Following uracil-DNA glycosylase treatment, a first 18-cycle PCR with universal primers M1SS and BC2_uni_R was performed on all cDNA. In the source study's methods: For normalization, 1 million high-quality reads, each with a distinct molecular identifier, were randomly selected from each sample. Instead of being binned into consensus sequences, reads with shared molecular identifiers were discarded. MiTCR, run with a Q25 quality threshold and the strictest error-elimination algorithm, handled CDR3 identification, clonotype clustering and error correction. Lower-bound total TCR beta diversity was estimated with a nonparametric unseen species model using Euler transformation. The raw public reads went through TCRdb reprocessing: fastp at Q25, MiXCR clone calling, in-frame beta chains kept. Rows with one shared CDR3 protein collapse into an entry with the most common genes and DNA. The V and J calls reflect TCRdb's pipeline rather than the authors' work. The table for this sample lists more than 900,000 distinct CDR3 sequences; around 25% of them were counted only once. The ten largest make up about 0.72% of the sample.

The roughly 42 donors, aged 6 to 90 years, were systemically healthy Caucasian individuals from Russia. Each donor gave 8 to 10 milliliters of peripheral blood, collected into EDTA-treated Vacutainer tubes. PBMCs were isolated by Ficoll-Paque density-gradient centrifugation, with at least 6.5 million obtained per sample. Trizol reagent was used to extract total RNA from PBMCs, with at least 6 micrograms per sample. Naive CD45RAhigh/CD27high T cell percentages were measured by flow cytometry on a PBMC aliquot from every donor. From the germline V gene, CDR1 is SGHRS and CDR2 is YFSETQ. The CDR3 runs 15 amino acids, cysteine and phenylalanine included. The sequence is cut down to CDR3 DNA, 45 bases in frame from base 1. This clonotype was seen only a few times. What this receptor recognizes is not known. There are no base qualities to consult, and no much larger clone falls within one base. The sample also formed part of further work on T cells of mothers and their children. The second publication reports: Donors were nine systemically healthy Caucasian individuals: three mothers and their six children. cDNA synthesis used all of the extracted RNA, with 1.5 ug of RNA in each 15 ul reaction. In the second PCR, sample barcodes and 2-4 random nucleotides were introduced via the M1S primer. Over 9.5 million TCR beta CDR3 reads were obtained for each mother, and around 3 million reads were obtained for each child. Thymic selection shapes the output of TCR recombination in a similar way in related and unrelated pairs, and inherited differences have a minor effect. Normalized repertoire overlap in related mother-child pairs was always slightly higher than in unrelated mother-child pairs, but the difference was never significant. No persistent microchimeric T cell clones were found, with a detection sensitivity of around 100 clones per million clonotypes. Deep NGS was used in the study to compare the TCR beta repertoires of mothers and children and to look for features that separate related mother-child pairs from unrelated individuals. Mothers averaged approximately 40 +/- 4 years of age and children averaged around 11 +/- 4 years. Libraries were sequenced on Illumina HiSeq 2000 with 100+100 nt paired-end reads after adapter ligation with NEBNext reagents. Mother and child libraries were prepared a month apart and sequenced in separate runs to prevent cross-contamination. For each donor, between about 450,000 and 2,300,000 distinct TCR beta clonotypes were identified. Naive TCR beta clonotypes were estimated from low-frequency clonotypes matched to each donor's FACS-determined naive share, without sorting.

The sequenced sample was blood. The receptor was isolated from a girl aged 2 to 10 in good health. The chain is assembled from TRBV5-1 and TRBJ2-5; the D element could tentatively be TRBD1 or TRBD2, as 6 bases agree for each. The end of the DNA is better explained by TRBJ2-7, so the J call may be wrong. The CDR3 has the sequence CASSPRGTPGDEQYF. The DNA sequence is TGCGCCAGCAGCCCCCGAGGGACACCGGGAGACGAGCAGTACTTC.